This T cell receptor beta chain is drawn from a study of EBV T-cell therapy then PD-1 blockade in nasopharyngeal carcinoma. Treatment here: AdE1-LMPpoly-expanded autologous EBV-specific T-cell therapy followed by anti-PD-1 nivolumab. Sequenced by immunoSEQ multiplex PCR; TCRdb stores in-frame clones only, minus some. The sample holds about 19,000 clones, about four fifths seen once. On this clone itself: Antigen: not known.

The J segment lost 6 bases and the V segment lost 6 bases, leaving 7 bases of the junction unmatched. This CDR3 comprises 16 residues. Germline lookup yields CDR1 MRHNA and CDR2 SNTAGT. This chain connects TRBV6-4 to TRBJ2-3, with TRBD2 identical over 15 bases. The sample here was CD8+ T cells from blood, taken at day 33 from a patient whose treatment included autologous EBV-specific T cells and nivolumab. This receptor was identified in a man in his forties with nasopharyngeal carcinoma. The CDR3 DNA reads as TGTGCCAGCAGCAAGGGACTAGCGGGGGGCTCTGATACGCAGTATTTT. Its translation: CASSKGLAGGSDTQYF.